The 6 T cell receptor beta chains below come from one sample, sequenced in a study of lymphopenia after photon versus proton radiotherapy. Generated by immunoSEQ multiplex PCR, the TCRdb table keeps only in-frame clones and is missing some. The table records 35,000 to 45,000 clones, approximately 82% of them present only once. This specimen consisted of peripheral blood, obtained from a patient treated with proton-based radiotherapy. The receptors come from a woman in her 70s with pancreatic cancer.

DNA for the CDR3: TGTGCCAGCAGCGGCGGGAGCCGGACCGATGAGCAGTTCTTC. It is translated as CASSGGSRTDEQFF. The chain joins TRBV5-4 to TRBJ2-1; 7 nucleotides match TRBD2. Trimming removed 4 bases from V and 8 bases from J; junction bases left unmatched: 9. CDR1 and CDR2 from the germline V gene are SGHNT and YYREEE (reference sequence). The CDR3 has 14 amino acids.

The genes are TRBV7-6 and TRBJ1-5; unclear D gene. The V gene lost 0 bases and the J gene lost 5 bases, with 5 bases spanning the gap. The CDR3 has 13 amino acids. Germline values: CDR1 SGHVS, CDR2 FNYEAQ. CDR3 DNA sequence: TGTGCCAGCAGCTTAGCGCCGTATCAGCCCCAGCATTTT. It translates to CASSLAPYQPQHF.

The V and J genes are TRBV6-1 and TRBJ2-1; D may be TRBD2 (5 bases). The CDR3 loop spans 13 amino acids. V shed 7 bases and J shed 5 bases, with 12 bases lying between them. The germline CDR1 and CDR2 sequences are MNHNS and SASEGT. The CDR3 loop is CASIFYGNNEQFF. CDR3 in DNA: TGTGCCAGCATTTTCTACGGGAACAATGAGCAGTTCTTC.

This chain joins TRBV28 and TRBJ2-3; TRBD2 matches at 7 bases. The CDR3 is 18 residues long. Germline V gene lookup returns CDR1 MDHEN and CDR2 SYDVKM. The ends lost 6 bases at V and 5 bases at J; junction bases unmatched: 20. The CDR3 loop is CASRWQAHSGRSGDTQYF. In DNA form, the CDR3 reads TGTGCCAGCAGATGGCAGGCTCATTCCGGGAGGAGTGGAGATACGCAGTATTTT.

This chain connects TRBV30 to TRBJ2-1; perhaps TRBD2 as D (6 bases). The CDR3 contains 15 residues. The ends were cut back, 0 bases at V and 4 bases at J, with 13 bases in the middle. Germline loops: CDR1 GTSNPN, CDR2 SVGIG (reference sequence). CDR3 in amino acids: CAWSVTRGGYNEQFF. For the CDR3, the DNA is TGTGCCTGGAGTGTCACCCGGGGAGGATACAATGAGCAGTTCTTC. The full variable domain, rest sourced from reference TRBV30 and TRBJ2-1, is SQTIHQWPATLVQPVGSPLSLECTVEGTSNPNLYWYRQAAGRGLQLLFYSVGIGQISSEVPQNLSASRPQDRQFILSSKKLLLSDSGFYLCAWSVTRGGYNEQFFGPGTRLTVL.

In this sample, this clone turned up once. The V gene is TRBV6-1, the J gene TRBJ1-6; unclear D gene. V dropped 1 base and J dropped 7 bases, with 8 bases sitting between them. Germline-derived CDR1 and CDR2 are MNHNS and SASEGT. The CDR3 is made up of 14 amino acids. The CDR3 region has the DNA TGTGCCAGCAGTGAAGTCAGAACGAATTCACCCCTCCACTTT. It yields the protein CASSEVRTNSPLHF.